The next 26 T cell receptor beta chains were all read from a single sample in a study of CD8 T cells in Susac syndrome. With random hexamers, roughly 0.5 to 1 ug RNA was reverse transcribed. TCRdb re-called the immunoSEQ multiplex PCR reads through MiXCR, storing one row per CDR3 protein. Counted here are 150,000 to 200,000 distinct CDR3 sequences, roughly 93% occurring once; the ten biggest clones make up 0.13%. The specimen was CD4+ T cells from PBMCs. The source of these receptors is a human donor in good health.

The chain uses TRBV5-1 and TRBJ1-1; TRBD1 is a possible D gene (6 bases). This CDR3 contains 16 residues. Between the trimmed V and J ends, which lost 1 base and 1 base, there was a span of 14 bases. CDR1 is SGHRS, CDR2 YFSETQ, per germline. The chain's CDR3 is CASSLRSGAQNTEAFF. The CDR3 DNA is TGCGCCAGCAGCTTGAGATCAGGGGCCCAGAACACTGAAGCTTTCTTT.

The V call is TRBV19, the J call TRBJ1-2; D call uncertain. V shed 1 base and J shed 1 base, with 7 bases lying between them. Germline CDR1 LNHDA, CDR2 SQIVND (reference sequence). CDR3 size: 14 residues. CDR3 amino acids: CASSIAIGNYGYTF. CDR3 DNA sequence: TGTGCCAGTAGTATAGCCATAGGTAACTATGGCTACACCTTC.

This rearrangement joins TRBV20-1 to TRBJ1-2; weak D call: TRBD1 (5 bases). Germline CDR1 is DFQATT and CDR2 is SNEGSKA (reference sequence). Trimming took off 4 bases at V and 6 bases at J, with 9 bases between the two ends. The length of the CDR3 is 11 residues. CDR3 in amino acids: CSATGPNGYTF. The CDR3 coding sequence is TGCAGTGCTACAGGGCCAAATGGCTACACCTTC.

CDR3 in DNA: TGTGCCAGCAGTTTAGGGCAGGGCCACGAGCAGTACTTC. The encoded protein is CASSLGQGHEQYF. V gene TRBV12-3 or TRBV12-4 combines with J gene TRBJ2-7; tentatively, D is TRBD1 (5 bases). The CDR3 spans 13 residues. Trimming took off 1 base at V and 5 bases at J, with 9 bases between the two ends.

The chain has TRBV3-1 and TRBJ2-7; weak D call: TRBD1 (6 bases). The V gene's germline CDR1 is LGHDT and CDR2 YNNKEL (reference sequence). This CDR3 spans 13 amino acids. V lost 3 bases to trimming and J lost 1 base, with 7 bases between them. CDR3 DNA sequence: TGTGCCAGCAGCCAGGACAGATCCTACGAGCAGTACTTC. Its translation is CASSQDRSYEQYF.

CDR3 loop: CASTAFREGTQYF. The CDR3, as DNA: TGTGCCAGCACCGCATTTCGCGAGGGTACGCAGTATTTT. The gene calls are TRBV3-1 and TRBJ2-3; maybe TRBD2 (5 bases). The CDR3 is made up of 13 amino acids. The germline gives CDR1 LGHDT, CDR2 YNNKEL (reference sequence). Trimming took 7 bases from V and 8 from J, leaving 16 bases between them.

The CDR3 nucleotides are TGTGCCAGCACCTTCTTATTGGACAGCCAGAACACTGAAGCTTTCTTT. Its translation: CASTFLLDSQNTEAFF. The chain employs TRBV12-3 or TRBV12-4 and TRBJ1-1; perhaps TRBD1 as D (6 bases). The CDR3 has 16 amino acids. V lost 7 bases to trimming and J lost 1 base, with 19 bases between them.

In nucleotides, the CDR3 is TGTGCCTCCCAAAAGGGGGCCTCCGGCGGCTACACCTTC. It specifies CASQKGASGGYTF. The J gene is TRBJ1-2, the V gene TRBV30; 7 nucleotides line up with TRBD1. The CDR3 contains 13 residues. Trimming removed 7 bases from V and 8 bases from J; junction bases left unmatched: 13. In germline, CDR1 is GTSNPN, CDR2 SVGIG (reference sequence).

The genes are TRBV19 and TRBJ2-3, with 9 bases aligning to TRBD1. CDR3 length: 17 residues. The germline V gene has CDR1 LNHDA and CDR2 SQIVND (reference sequence). The trim removed 4 bases at V and 2 bases at J, leaving 10 bases unmatched. The CDR3 DNA is TGTGCCAGTAGTACTCTCGGACAGGGGAGGGACACAGATACGCAGTATTTT. It encodes CASSTLGQGRDTDTQYF.

The chain joins TRBV7-2 to TRBJ1-1; no clear D gene. The CDR3 is made up of 15 amino acids. V was trimmed by 2 bases and J by 0 bases, leaving 10 bases between them. Looked up from germline, CDR1 is SGHTA and CDR2 is FQGNSA. The CDR3 DNA sequence: TGTGCCAGCAGCTTATCAGGAGGGTTGAACACTGAAGCTTTCTTT. This translates into CASSLSGGLNTEAFF.

The gene calls are TRBV15 and TRBJ2-5; D perhaps matches TRBD1 (7 bases). The CDR3 length is 15 residues. The V end lost 1 base, the J end lost 10 bases, and 19 bases lay between the germline ends. Germline lookup yields CDR1 LNHNV and CDR2 YYDKDF (reference sequence). This CDR3 is CATSRGTGLRDSQYF. DNA of the CDR3: TGTGCCACCAGCAGAGGGACAGGACTAAGAGATAGCCAGTACTTC.

This sequence joins TRBV6-5 and TRBJ2-1; no clear D. This CDR3 is 15 amino acids long. The germline V gene has CDR1 MNHEY and CDR2 SVGAGI. V was cut by 6 bases and J by 0 bases, with 12 bases left in between. The CDR3: CASSLNRLSYNEQFF. The CDR3, as DNA: TGTGCCAGCAGCCTCAACCGGCTCTCCTACAATGAGCAGTTCTTC.

The V call is TRBV4-1, the J call TRBJ2-3; the D is unclear. The V and J ends lost 8 bases and 2 bases respectively, with 11 bases between them. This CDR3 is built from 13 residues. The germline V gene encodes CDR1 MGHRA and CDR2 YSYEKL. Here the CDR3 DNA reads TGCGCCAGCGGCGTCCTATTCACAGATACGCAGTATTTT. It specifies CASGVLFTDTQYF.

The CDR3 spells CASSSSGGVDTEAFF. As DNA, the CDR3 is TGCGCCAGCAGCTCCTCAGGGGGCGTGGACACTGAAGCTTTCTTT. The chain joins TRBV5-1 to TRBJ1-1, with TRBD1 matching over 8 bases. Germline V gives CDR1 SGHRS, CDR2 YFSETQ. The trim removed 3 bases at V and 3 bases at J, leaving 7 bases unmatched. The CDR3 runs to 15 residues.

J is TRBJ2-7 and V is TRBV5-1; 8 positions match TRBD1. With 4 bases clipped from V and 3 bases from J, the junction kept 9 bases outside the gene matches. The CDR3 spans 15 residues. Germline CDR1 is SGHRS and CDR2 is YFSETQ. The CDR3 loop is CASSRPGQGYYEQYF. The CDR3 bases are TGCGCCAGCAGCCGGCCCGGACAGGGCTACTACGAGCAGTACTTC.

The chain links TRBV9 to TRBJ1-3; D may be TRBD1 (5 bases). Germline CDR1 SGDLS, CDR2 YYNGEE. V lost 3 bases and J 4 bases, leaving 17 bases between the germline ends. This CDR3 is built from 16 residues. The CDR3 loop is CASSASYRHAGNTIYF. The CDR3 nucleotides read TGTGCCAGCAGCGCCAGTTACAGGCATGCCGGAAACACCATATATTTT.

The chain couples TRBV3-1 to TRBJ1-5; D is unresolved. The CDR3 spans 13 residues. Trimming took 5 bases from V and 5 from J, leaving 10 bases between them. Germline V gene sequence: CDR1 LGHDT, CDR2 YNNKEL (reference sequence). This CDR3 reads CASSSTRYQPQHF. The CDR3 region has the DNA TGTGCCAGCAGCTCAACCCGTTATCAGCCCCAGCATTTT.

The rearrangement links TRBV5-4 to TRBJ2-7; D possibly matches TRBD1 or TRBD2 (5 bases each). Trimming shortened V by 4 bases and J by 0 bases, and 14 bases separated the two germline ends. This CDR3 contains 15 residues. The germline gives CDR1 SGHNT, CDR2 YYREEE (reference sequence). The CDR3 nucleotides read TGTGCCAGCAGCCCCCCCGGGGCGAGCTCCTACGAGCAGTACTTC. Its translation is CASSPPGASSYEQYF.

This chain joins TRBV20-1 and TRBJ1-3, with 8 positions matching TRBD1. The CDR3 sequence is 14 residues long. The germline V gene encodes CDR1 DFQATT and CDR2 SNEGSKA (reference sequence). V was pared by 3 bases and J by 1 base, with 2 bases of the junction left unmatched. CDR3 loop: CSASYRGSGNTIYF. CDR3 in DNA: TGCAGTGCTAGTTACAGGGGGTCTGGAAACACCATATATTTT.

The V call is TRBV7-8, the J call TRBJ2-3; possibly TRBD2 for D (5 bases). Between the trimmed V and J ends, which lost 5 bases and 2 bases, there was a span of 14 bases. CDR1 is SGHVS and CDR2 is FQNEAQ in the germline V gene. This CDR3 contains 15 residues. CDR3 coding DNA: TGTGCCAGCAGCCGGTCCAGCGGAACCACAGATACGCAGTATTTT. Translated, it gives CASSRSSGTTDTQYF.

The chain has TRBV3-1 and TRBJ2-3; D ambiguous. CDR3 size: 13 residues. V lost 0 bases and J lost 0, with 1 base in between. The germline V gene encodes CDR1 LGHDT and CDR2 YNNKEL (reference sequence). The CDR3, as DNA: TGTGCCAGCAGCCAAGATAGCACAGATACGCAGTATTTT. Translated: CASSQDSTDTQYF.

The chain joins TRBV10-1 to TRBJ1-1, with 9 bases identical to TRBD1. Germline CDR1 WNHNN, CDR2 SYGVQD (reference sequence). Trimming removed 6 bases from V and 6 bases from J; junction bases left unmatched: 8. CDR3 length: 14 amino acids. This CDR3 reads CASRAGQGAAEAFF. As DNA, the CDR3 is TGCGCCAGCAGGGCGGGACAGGGAGCCGCTGAAGCTTTCTTT.

J is TRBJ1-2 and V is TRBV2; 7 nucleotides agree with TRBD1. Per the germline V gene, CDR1 is SNHLY and CDR2 is FYNNEI. The CDR3 runs to 14 residues. Trimming took 6 bases from V and 4 from J; bases not matched to a gene: 8. The CDR3 bases are TGTGCCAGCAGCGCCGAGGGACAGCTCTATGGCTACACCTTC. Translating gives CASSAEGQLYGYTF.

This chain joins TRBV30 and TRBJ2-3; D unclear. The CDR3 extends over 11 amino acids. Germline CDR1 and CDR2: GTSNPN and SVGIG (reference sequence). V gave up 5 bases and J gave up 5 bases, with 8 bases separating them. The CDR3: CAWAVGDTQYF. The CDR3 region has the DNA TGTGCCTGGGCGGTAGGAGATACGCAGTATTTT.

V and J are TRBV20-1 and TRBJ2-7, with D possibly called TRBD1 or TRBD2 (5 bases each). V was cut by 1 base and J by 6 bases, with 13 bases left in between. Per germline, CDR1 DFQATT and CDR2 SNEGSKA (reference sequence). This CDR3 is built from 13 residues. The CDR3: CSARGYGTGEQYF. CDR3 nucleotides: TGCAGTGCTAGAGGTTACGGGACCGGCGAGCAGTACTTC.

This chain joins TRBV3-1 and TRBJ1-2; D gene ambiguous. This CDR3 has 14 residues. V lost 1 base, J lost 13 bases, and 19 bases lay in between. Looked up from germline, CDR1 is LGHDT and CDR2 is YNNKEL (reference sequence). The CDR3 region is CASSQGGAQESGTF. CDR3 DNA: TGTGCCAGCAGCCAAGGGGGAGCCCAGGAAAGCGGCACCTTC. The entire variable domain, with the rest obtained from reference TRBV3-1 and TRBJ1-2, is as follows: DTAVSQTPKYLVTQMGNDKSIKCEQNLGHDTMYWYKQDSKKFLKIMFSYNNKELIINETVPNRFSPKSPDKAHLNLHINSLELGDSAVYFCASSQGGAQESGTFGSGTRLTVV.